These 18 T cell receptor beta chains share one sample of origin, sequenced in a study of blood T cell repertoires in COVID-19. Profiled with immunoSEQ multiplex PCR; TCRdb holds only in-frame clones, not every one. The sample includes some 66,000 clones, roughly nine tenths seen only once; the top ten take about 6.8%. Input material: peripheral blood. The receptors come from a human donor in a cohort sampled during active COVID-19.

The DNA for the CDR3 is TGTGCCAGCAGCAAGGGGACTAGCGGGGGCGAGCAGTACTTC. This codes for CASSKGTSGGEQYF. The chain couples TRBV7-8 to TRBJ2-7; 14 positions agree with TRBD2. Germline-derived CDR1 and CDR2 are SGHVS and FQNEAQ. CDR3 size: 14 residues. V lost 5 bases and J lost 6; bases outside the gene matches: 3.

V gene TRBV3-1 (or the pseudogene TRBV3-2) combines with J gene TRBJ2-7; the match to TRBD1 covers 7 bases. The CDR3 consists of 19 residues. Germline V gene sequence: CDR1 LGHDT, CDR2 YNNKEL (reference sequence). J gave up 4 bases and V 1 base, and 19 bases lay outside the gene matches. The DNA for the CDR3 is TGTGCCAGCAGCCAAGGGCACAACCTCACAGGGGCCCTCAGGTACGAGCAGTACTTC. This gives the protein CASSQGHNLTGALRYEQYF.

A single count supports this clone. The chain joins TRBV6-5 to TRBJ2-7; the match to TRBD2 covers 11 bases. The trim removed 6 bases at V and 4 bases at J, leaving 8 bases unmatched. This CDR3 region has 15 residues. In germline, CDR1 is MNHEY, CDR2 SVGAGI. The CDR3 bases are TGTGCCAGCAGCCCCACTAGCGGGAGTAGGTACGAGCAGTACTTC. Protein product: CASSPTSGSRYEQYF.

This chain joins TRBV28 and TRBJ2-2; 9 bases match TRBD2. Trimming at V came to 3 bases and at J to 3 bases, leaving 2 bases not matched to a gene. CDR1 and CDR2 from the germline V gene are MDHEN and SYDVKM. CDR3 length: 15 residues. The CDR3 nucleotides read TGTGCCAGCAGTTTGGGCGGGAGGGACACCGGGGAGCTGTTTTTT. Protein: CASSLGGRDTGELFF.

V is TRBV7-8 and J is TRBJ2-5, with no clear D. Germline lookup yields CDR1 SGHVS and CDR2 FQNEAQ. The V end was cut by 1 base, the J end by 5 bases, with 14 bases between. CDR3 size: 15 residues. CDR3 residues: CASSLGVQMRETQYF. The CDR3 coding sequence is TGTGCCAGCAGCTTAGGGGTTCAGATGCGGGAGACCCAGTACTTC.

The rearrangement uses TRBV18 and TRBJ1-2, with D hard to call. The CDR3 covers 13 residues. The V gene's germline CDR1 is KGHSH and CDR2 LQKENI. V dropped 3 bases and J dropped 3 bases, with 8 bases sitting between them. CDR3 nucleotide sequence: TGTGCCAGCTCACCCGACGCGGACTATGGCTACACCTTC. Amino acid sequence: CASSPDADYGYTF.

V usage is TRBV3-1 (or the pseudogene TRBV3-2) and J usage is TRBJ1-6; D is unclear. Germline V gene lookup returns CDR1 LGHDT and CDR2 YNNKEL (reference sequence). The V gene lost 5 bases and the J gene lost 9 bases, with 14 bases spanning the gap. The CDR3 has 14 residues. CDR3 in amino acids: CASSSEQRGSPLHF. For the CDR3, the DNA is TGTGCCAGCAGCTCGGAACAGCGGGGTTCACCCCTCCACTTT.

The chain uses TRBV7-6 and TRBJ2-5; perhaps TRBD2 as D (5 bases). V dropped 5 bases and J dropped 1 base, with 14 bases sitting between them. Germline CDR1 and CDR2: SGHVS and FNYEAQ. The CDR3 extends over 15 amino acids. Here the CDR3 DNA reads TGTGCCAGCAGCCCAACGCGGGCGAGCCAAGAGACCCAGTACTTC. It translates to CASSPTRASQETQYF.

This chain links TRBV12-3 or TRBV12-4 with TRBJ1-1, with 8 bases lining up with TRBD1. V was clipped by 5 bases and J by 4 bases; unmatched bases: 3. The CDR3 runs to 13 residues. The CDR3 sequence is CASSSRGLTEAFF. CDR3 sequence (DNA): TGTGCCAGCAGTAGCAGGGGGCTCACTGAAGCTTTCTTT.

The chain is built from TRBV6-5 and TRBJ2-1; 11 nucleotides align to TRBD1. The length of the CDR3 is 15 residues. The J segment lost 7 bases and the V segment lost 4 bases, leaving 6 bases of the junction unmatched. Germline CDR1 is MNHEY and CDR2 is SVGAGI. CDR3 residues: CASSSRTGGLNEQFF. The CDR3 nucleotides are TGTGCCAGCAGTTCTAGGACAGGGGGCTTGAATGAGCAGTTCTTC.

J is TRBJ1-2 and V is TRBV7-8, with TRBD1 identical over 10 bases. This CDR3 is built from 17 residues. V lost 4 bases, J lost 8 bases, and 16 bases stayed unmatched. In germline, CDR1 is SGHVS, CDR2 FQNEAQ. CDR3 bases: TGTGCCAGCAGCTCTAGTGGGACAGGGGAAAGATTAAGGGGCTACACCTTC. Encoded protein: CASSSSGTGERLRGYTF.

This chain connects TRBV28 to TRBJ1-1; D unresolved. Looked up from germline, CDR1 is MDHEN and CDR2 is SYDVKM. The CDR3 has 12 residues. The CDR3 protein is CAAHEVNSEAFF. CDR3 nucleotides: TGTGCGGCGCATGAGGTAAATTCTGAAGCTTTCTTT.

The CDR3 loop reads CASSLDGNSYNEQFF. In DNA, the CDR3 is TGCGCCAGCAGCTTGGACGGGAACTCCTACAATGAGCAGTTCTTC. This chain connects TRBV5-1 to TRBJ2-1; possibly TRBD2 for D (5 bases). Trimming left V 0 bases short and J 0 bases short, with 7 bases between. CDR3 length: 15 amino acids. Germline assignment: CDR1 SGHRS and CDR2 YFSETQ.

The chain combines TRBV5-1 with TRBJ2-1; 10 bases are a match to TRBD2. Germline assignment: CDR1 SGHRS and CDR2 YFSETQ. V lost 4 bases, J lost 9 bases, and 16 bases stayed unmatched. The CDR3 loop spans 17 amino acids. As DNA, the CDR3 is TGCGCCAGCAGCCGTCTAGCGGGAGAGACCCCCAATCCTGAGCAGTTCTTC. Translation: CASSRLAGETPNPEQFF. Looking up the rest from reference TRBV5-1 and TRBJ2-1 gives the full variable domain: KAGVTQTPRYLIKTRGQQVTLSCSPISGHRSVSWYQQTPGQGLQFLFEYFSETQRNKGNFPGRFSGRQFSNSRSEMNVSTLELGDSALYLCASSRLAGETPNPEQFFGPGTRLTVL.

The rearrangement links TRBV13 to TRBJ1-1, with unresolved D. Germline V gives CDR1 PRHDT, CDR2 FYEKMQ (reference sequence). The CDR3 runs 14 residues. Trimming shortened V by 5 bases and J by 1 base, and 11 bases separated the two germline ends. The DNA for the CDR3 is TGTGCCAGCAGCAAAGATCGGTGGAACACTGAAGCTTTCTTT. This gives the protein CASSKDRWNTEAFF.

J is TRBJ1-3 and V is TRBV28; D is ambiguous. CDR1 and CDR2 (germline): MDHEN, SYDVKM. This CDR3 is 15 amino acids long. Trimming cost V 7 bases and J 8 bases, with 21 bases left between them. Here the CDR3 reads CASNSPGLPEDTIYF. The DNA for the CDR3 is TGTGCCAGCAATTCTCCAGGCCTCCCGGAGGACACCATATATTTT. Full variable domain (rest looked up from reference TRBV28 and TRBJ1-3): DVKVTQSSRYLVKRTGEKVFLECVQDMDHENMFWYRQDPGLGLRLIYFSYDVKMKEKGDIPEGYSVSREKKERFSLILESASTNQTSMYLCASNSPGLPEDTIYFGEGSWLTVV.

This chain uses TRBV6-2 or TRBV6-3 with TRBJ2-3; 12 nucleotides match TRBD2. CDR3 length: 17 amino acids. Germline V CDR1 and CDR2: MNHEY, SVGEGT. V gave up 5 bases and J gave up 8 bases; unmatched junction bases: 14. In DNA, the CDR3 is TGTGCCAGCAGTCTAGCGGGAGGGGCGCTAGAGGAGGGTACGCAGTATTTT. It is translated as CASSLAGGALEEGTQYF.

V and J are TRBV7-9 and TRBJ2-7; D perhaps matches TRBD1 (6 bases). The germline CDR1 and CDR2 sequences are SEHNR and FQNEAQ (reference sequence). The V end lost 4 bases, the J end lost 1 base, and 14 bases lay between the germline ends. The CDR3 runs to 15 residues. CDR3 nucleotides: TGTGCCAGCAGCTCCTTAAACAGGGCATCCTACGAGCAGTACTTC. This encodes CASSSLNRASYEQYF.